This TCR beta chain was obtained from a study of vaccination effects on CD4 cells after COVID-19. Germline V gives CDR1 MDHEN, CDR2 SYDVKM. V was trimmed by 5 bases and J by 3 bases, leaving 23 bases between them. The CDR3 has 18 amino acids. Here immunoSEQ multiplex PCR was the method, and the copy in TCRdb shows in-frame clones only, minus some. The sample consists of about 61,000 clones, about four fifths of them appearing once. ViraFEST used viral peptide pools to expand antigen-specific CD4+ T cells before sequencing. CD4+ T cells were isolated after around 10 days of culture. Remarks on this clone: Its specificity is unknown.

Sequencing used CD4+ T cells from PBMCs cultured with HCoV-229E spike peptides, obtained before COVID-19 vaccination. The chain carries TRBV28 and TRBJ1-5; D is perhaps TRBD1 (6 bases). The receptor's source is a human donor who received a COVID-19 vaccine. The CDR3 here is CASSHRDGGRLFNQPQHF. CDR3 nucleotide sequence: TGTGCCAGCAGTCACAGGGACGGGGGGAGGCTATTCAATCAGCCCCAGCATTTT.